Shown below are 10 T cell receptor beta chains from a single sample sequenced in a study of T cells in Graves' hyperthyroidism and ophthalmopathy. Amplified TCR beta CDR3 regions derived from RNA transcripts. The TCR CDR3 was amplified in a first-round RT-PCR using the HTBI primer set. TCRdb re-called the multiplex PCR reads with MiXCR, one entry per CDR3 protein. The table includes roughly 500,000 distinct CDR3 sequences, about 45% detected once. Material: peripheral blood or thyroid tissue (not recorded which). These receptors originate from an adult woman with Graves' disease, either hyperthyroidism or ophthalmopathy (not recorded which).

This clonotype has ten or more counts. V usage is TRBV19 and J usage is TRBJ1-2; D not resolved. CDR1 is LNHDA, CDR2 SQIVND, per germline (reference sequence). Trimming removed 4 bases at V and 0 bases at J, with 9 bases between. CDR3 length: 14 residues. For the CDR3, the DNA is TGTGCCAGTAGTACAGGAATAGCTAACTATGGCTACACCTTC. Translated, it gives CASSTGIANYGYTF. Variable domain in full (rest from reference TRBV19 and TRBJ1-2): DGGITQSPKYLFRKEGQNVTLSCEQNLNHDAMYWYRQDPGQGLRLIYYSQIVNDFQKGDIAEGYSVSREKKESFPLTVTSAQKNPTAFYLCASSTGIANYGYTFGSGTRLTVV.

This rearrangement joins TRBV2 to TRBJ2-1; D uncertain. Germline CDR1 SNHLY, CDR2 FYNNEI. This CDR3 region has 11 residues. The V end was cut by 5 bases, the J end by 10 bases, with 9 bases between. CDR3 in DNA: TGTGCCAGCAGTCTGCTGAGGGAGCAGTTCTTC. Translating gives CASSLLREQFF.

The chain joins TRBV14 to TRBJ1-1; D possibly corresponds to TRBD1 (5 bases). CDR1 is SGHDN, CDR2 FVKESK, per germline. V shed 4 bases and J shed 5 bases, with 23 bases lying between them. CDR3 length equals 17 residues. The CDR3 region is CASSRAHRRGKGTEAFF. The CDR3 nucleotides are TGTGCCAGCAGCCGAGCCCACCGACGGGGGAAAGGGACTGAAGCTTTCTTT.

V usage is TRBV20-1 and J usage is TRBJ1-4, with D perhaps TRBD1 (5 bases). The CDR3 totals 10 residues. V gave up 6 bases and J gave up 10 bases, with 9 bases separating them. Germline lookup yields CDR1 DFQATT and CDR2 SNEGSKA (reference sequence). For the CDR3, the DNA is TGCAGTGCAGGGAGGGGAAAACTGTTTTTT. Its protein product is CSAGRGKLFF.

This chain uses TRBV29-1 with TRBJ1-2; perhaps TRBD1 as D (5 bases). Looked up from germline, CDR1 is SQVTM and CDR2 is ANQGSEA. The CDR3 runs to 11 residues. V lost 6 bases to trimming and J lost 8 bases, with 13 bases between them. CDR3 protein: CSVDPGGGYTF. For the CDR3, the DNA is TGCAGCGTAGACCCGGGGGGAGGCTACACCTTC.

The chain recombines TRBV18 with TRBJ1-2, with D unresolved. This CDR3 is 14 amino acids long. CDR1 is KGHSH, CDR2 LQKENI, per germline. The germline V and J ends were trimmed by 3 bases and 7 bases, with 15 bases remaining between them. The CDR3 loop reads CASSPLDWRAGYTF. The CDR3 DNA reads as TGTGCCAGCTCACCTCTGGATTGGAGGGCTGGCTACACCTTC.

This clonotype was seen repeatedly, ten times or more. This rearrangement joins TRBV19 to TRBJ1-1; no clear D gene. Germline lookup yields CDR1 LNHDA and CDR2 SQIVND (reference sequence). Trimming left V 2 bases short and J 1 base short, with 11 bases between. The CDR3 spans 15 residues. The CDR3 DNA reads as TGTGCCAGTAGTATACTGGCTCGGAGGAACACTGAAGCTTTCTTT. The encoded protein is CASSILARRNTEAFF.

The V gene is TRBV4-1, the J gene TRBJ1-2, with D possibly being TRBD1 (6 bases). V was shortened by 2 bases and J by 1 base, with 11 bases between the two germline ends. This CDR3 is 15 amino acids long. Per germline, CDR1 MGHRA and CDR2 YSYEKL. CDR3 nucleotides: TGCGCCAGCAGCCAACCGGACAGAAATAACTATGGCTACACCTTC. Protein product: CASSQPDRNNYGYTF.

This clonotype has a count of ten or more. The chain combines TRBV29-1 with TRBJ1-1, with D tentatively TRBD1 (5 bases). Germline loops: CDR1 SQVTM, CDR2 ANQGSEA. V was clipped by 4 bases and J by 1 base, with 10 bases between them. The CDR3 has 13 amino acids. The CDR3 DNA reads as TGCAGCGTTGCTGGACATTCGAACACTGAAGCTTTCTTT. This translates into CSVAGHSNTEAFF.

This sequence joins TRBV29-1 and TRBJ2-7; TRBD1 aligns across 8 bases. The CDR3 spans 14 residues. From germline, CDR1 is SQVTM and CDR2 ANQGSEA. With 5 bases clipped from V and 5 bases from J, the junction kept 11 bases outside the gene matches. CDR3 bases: TGCAGCGTTACCCCGGGACAGGTGCGAAACGAGCAGTACTTC. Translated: CSVTPGQVRNEQYF.